This T cell receptor (beta chain) emerged from a study of metastatic and nonmetastatic thyroid tumors. Looking at the study overall: A comparison of repertoires was made across blood and tumor or nodule tissue from malignant and benign thyroid patients.

As processed by the authors: CDR3 was compared across clinicopathological groups, and the resulting differences were used to build a distant-metastasis classifier for papillary thyroid cancer. TCRdb re-called the PCR reads with MiXCR. TCRdb, not the original authors, processed these V and J calls. The table includes about 33,000 clones, around 17% detected once. Study-level results: Across blood and tumor, TCR beta diversity in malignant thyroid tumors was reportedly significantly higher than in benign nodules.

Trimming cost V 1 base and J 2 bases, with 9 bases left between them. The CDR3 totals 14 residues. Per germline, CDR1 GTSNPN and CDR2 SVGIG (reference sequence). On this clone: Its antigen is not known.

No patient received treatment before thyroid surgery. The V call is TRBV30, the J call TRBJ1-3; tentative D call: TRBD1 (5 bases). This clonotype originated in a male donor with papillary thyroid cancer or a benign thyroid nodule (not recorded which). Some clones in this sample may be carry-over from other donors' samples. Sequencing was done on a sample of blood. This CDR3 is CAWSEAGPGNTIYF. The CDR3 DNA reads as TGTGCCTGGAGTGAAGCGGGGCCTGGAAACACCATATATTTT.